This is a list of T cell receptor beta chains from one sample in a study of human T cells and chemical hapten exposure. TCRdb reprocessed the RACE reads with MiXCR, giving one entry per CDR3 protein. The top ten clones hold about 4% of a sample with under 100,000 distinct CDR3 sequences, 10% to 11% of them seen once. Sequenced here: whole blood, sampled in connection with sensitization to the hapten diphenylcyclopropenone (DPC). The receptors were gathered from a woman aged 45-65 years with alopecia areata. Some clones in this sample may be carry-over from other donors' samples. Each CDR3 is given with its conserved first and last residue. Fields, in order: CDR3 DNA, CDR3 protein, V gene, J gene, D gene, clone size. D genes are given only for firm matches. The listing skips clone size in some rows; elsewhere it reads once, few, many or a size class.

DNA: TGTGCTAGTGGTTTAGGTGAGGGAAGGGTAGGGACTGAAGCTTTCTTT
CDR3: CASGLGEGRVGTEAFF
V: TRBV12-5
J: TRBJ1-1
D: -
size: many

DNA: TGTGCCATCAGTGACGGCGGGGCTACTAACTATGGCTACACCTTC
CDR3: CAISDGGATNYGYTF
V: TRBV10-3
J: TRBJ1-2
D: -
size: -

DNA: TGTGCCAGCAGGTCAACAGGGATGGGAGAGAATTCACCCCTCCACTTT
CDR3: CASRSTGMGENSPLHF
V: TRBV27
J: TRBJ1-6
D: -
size: many

DNA: TGTGCCAGCAGCCCCGGGACTAGCGGGACCCTCTCCTACGAGCAGTACTTC
CDR3: CASSPGTSGTLSYEQYF
V: TRBV7-6
J: TRBJ2-7
D: TRBD2
size: many

DNA: TGCAGTTTAATAGGACGAAAAGAGACCCAGTACTTC
CDR3: CSLIGRKETQYF
V: TRBV29-1
J: TRBJ2-5
D: -
size: -

DNA: TGTGCCAGCAGTCTAGCGGGAGGAGGGAACAATGAGCAGTTCTTC
CDR3: CASSLAGGGNNEQFF
V: TRBV12-3/TRBV12-4
J: TRBJ2-1
D: TRBD2
size: -

DNA: TGCGCCAGCAGCCAAGGGACTAGCGGGAGTGTCCCCCAGTACTTC
CDR3: CASSQGTSGSVPQYF
V: TRBV4-3
J: TRBJ2-7
D: TRBD2
size: many

DNA: TGTGCCAGCAGTGCGTCGGCGCCGGGAGTTACCGGGGAGCTGTTTTTT
CDR3: CASSASAPGVTGELFF
V: TRBV6-2/TRBV6-3
J: TRBJ2-2
D: -
size: few

DNA: TGTGCCAGCAGCTTAACGGTGGTGGATACGCAGTATTTT
CDR3: CASSLTVVDTQYF
V: TRBV7-3
J: TRBJ2-3
D: -
size: many

DNA: TGTGCCAGCAGCTTCCACCCGACTAGCGGGCGGACCGGGGAGCTGTTTTTT
CDR3: CASSFHPTSGRTGELFF
V: TRBV5-5
J: TRBJ2-2
D: TRBD2
size: many

DNA: TGCGCCAGCAGTCAATCGGGGAGGACAGGGGTGCAGCCCCAGCATTTT
CDR3: CASSQSGRTGVQPQHF
V: TRBV23-1
J: TRBJ1-5
D: TRBD1
size: -

DNA: TGTGCCAGCAGCTTAGATAGGTCGGCCGTTTATGGCTACACCTTC
CDR3: CASSLDRSAVYGYTF
V: TRBV11-2
J: TRBJ1-2
D: -
size: -

DNA: TGTGCCAGCAGCTTAGGAGGGTTGAGCAATCAGCCCCAGCATTTT
CDR3: CASSLGGLSNQPQHF
V: TRBV7-6
J: TRBJ1-5
D: -
size: -

DNA: TGCAGTGCTAGAGATCCCCTAGCGGGAAGTCTAAACATTCAGTACTTC
CDR3: CSARDPLAGSLNIQYF
V: TRBV20-1
J: TRBJ2-4
D: TRBD2
size: -

DNA: TGTGCCAGCTCACTGTCAGGGGCTGGAAACACCATATATTTT
CDR3: CASSLSGAGNTIYF
V: TRBV18
J: TRBJ1-3
D: -
size: -

DNA: TGTGCCTGGAGACACTCGCGGGCCTTTCGGGCCTACGAGCAGTACTTC
CDR3: CAWRHSRAFRAYEQYF
V: TRBV30
J: TRBJ2-7
D: -
size: -

DNA: TGTGCCAGCAGGGAGGGAGGAATAGAGACCCAGTACTTC
CDR3: CASREGGIETQYF
V: TRBV6-5
J: TRBJ2-5
D: -
size: many